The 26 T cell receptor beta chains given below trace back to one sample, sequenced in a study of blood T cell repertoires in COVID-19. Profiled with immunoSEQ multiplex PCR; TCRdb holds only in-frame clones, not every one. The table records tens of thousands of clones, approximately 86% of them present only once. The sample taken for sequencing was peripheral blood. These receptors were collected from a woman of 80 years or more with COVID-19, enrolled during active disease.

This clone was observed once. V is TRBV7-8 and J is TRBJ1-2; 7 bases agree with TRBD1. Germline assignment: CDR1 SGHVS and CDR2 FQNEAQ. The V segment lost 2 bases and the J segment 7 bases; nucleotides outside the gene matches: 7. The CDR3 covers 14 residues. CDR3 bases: TGTGCCAGCAGCTTAAATTCCGGACAGGTTGGCTACACCTTC. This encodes CASSLNSGQVGYTF. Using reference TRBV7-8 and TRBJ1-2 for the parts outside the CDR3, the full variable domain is GAGVSQSPRYKVAKRGQDVALRCDPISGHVSLFWYQQALGQGPEFLTYFQNEAQLDKSGLPSDRFFAERPEGSVSTLKIQRTQQEDSAVYLCASSLNSGQVGYTFGSGTRLTVV.

The CDR3 region is CASMTGDNEQYF. Written as DNA, the CDR3 is TGTGCCAGCATGACAGGGGACAACGAGCAGTACTTC. The rearrangement uses TRBV21-1 and TRBJ2-7; TRBD1 reflects the table's D call only, with no check against the DNA. TRBV21-1 is flagged as a pseudogene. The CDR3 has 12 residues.

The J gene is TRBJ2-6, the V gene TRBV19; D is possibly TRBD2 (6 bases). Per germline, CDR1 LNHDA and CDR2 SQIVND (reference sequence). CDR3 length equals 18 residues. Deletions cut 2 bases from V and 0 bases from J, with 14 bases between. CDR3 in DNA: TGTGCCAGTAGTATATCCGTGGCGGGGAGCTCTGGGGCCAACGTCCTGACTTTC. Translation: CASSISVAGSSGANVLTF.

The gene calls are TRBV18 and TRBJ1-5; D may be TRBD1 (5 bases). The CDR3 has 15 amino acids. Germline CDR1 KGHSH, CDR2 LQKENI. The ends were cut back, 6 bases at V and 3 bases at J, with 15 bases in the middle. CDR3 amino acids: CASSRGGVANQPQHF. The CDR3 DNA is TGTGCCAGCTCGCGCGGGGGTGTGGCCAATCAGCCCCAGCATTTT.

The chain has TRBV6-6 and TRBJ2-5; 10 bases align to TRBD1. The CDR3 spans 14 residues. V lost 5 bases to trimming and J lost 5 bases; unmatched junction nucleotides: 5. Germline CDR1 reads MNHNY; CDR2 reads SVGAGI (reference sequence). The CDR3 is CASSATGGGETQYF. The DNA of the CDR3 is TGTGCCAGCAGTGCGACAGGGGGCGGGGAGACCCAGTACTTC.

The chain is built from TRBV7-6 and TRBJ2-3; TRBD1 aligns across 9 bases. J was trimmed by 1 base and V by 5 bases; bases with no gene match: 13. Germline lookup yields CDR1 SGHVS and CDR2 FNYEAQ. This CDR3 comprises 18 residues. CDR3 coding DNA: TGTGCCAGCAGCGCGGACAGGGGTCCACCCTCTGGCACAGATACGCAGTATTTT. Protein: CASSADRGPPSGTDTQYF.

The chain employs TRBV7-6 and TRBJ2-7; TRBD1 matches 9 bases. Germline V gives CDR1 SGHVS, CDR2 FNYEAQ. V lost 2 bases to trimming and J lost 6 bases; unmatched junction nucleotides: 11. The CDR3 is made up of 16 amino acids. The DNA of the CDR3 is TGTGCCAGCAGCTTATGGACAGGGGCCCTTATATCCGAGCAGTACTTC. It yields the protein CASSLWTGALISEQYF.

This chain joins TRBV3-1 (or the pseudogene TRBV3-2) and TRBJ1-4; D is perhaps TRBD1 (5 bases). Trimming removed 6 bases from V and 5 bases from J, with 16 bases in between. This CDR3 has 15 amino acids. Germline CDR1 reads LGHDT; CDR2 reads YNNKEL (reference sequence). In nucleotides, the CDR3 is TGTGCCAGCAGGCCACCTGGTGGGGGGAATGAAAAACTGTTTTTT. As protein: CASRPPGGGNEKLFF.

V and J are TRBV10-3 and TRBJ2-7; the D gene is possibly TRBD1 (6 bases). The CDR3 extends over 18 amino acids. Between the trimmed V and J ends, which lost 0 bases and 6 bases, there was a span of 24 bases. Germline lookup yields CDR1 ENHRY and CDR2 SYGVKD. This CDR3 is CAISESIRVSQGLSEQYF. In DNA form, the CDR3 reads TGTGCCATCAGTGAGTCGATAAGGGTGTCCCAGGGGCTCTCCGAGCAGTACTTC.

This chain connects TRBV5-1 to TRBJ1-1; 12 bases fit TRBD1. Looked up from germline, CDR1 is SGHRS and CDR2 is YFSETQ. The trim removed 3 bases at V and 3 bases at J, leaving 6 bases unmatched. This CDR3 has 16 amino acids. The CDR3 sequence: CASSSGTGGRDTEAFF. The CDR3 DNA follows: TGCGCCAGCAGCTCCGGGACAGGGGGCCGGGACACTGAAGCTTTCTTT.

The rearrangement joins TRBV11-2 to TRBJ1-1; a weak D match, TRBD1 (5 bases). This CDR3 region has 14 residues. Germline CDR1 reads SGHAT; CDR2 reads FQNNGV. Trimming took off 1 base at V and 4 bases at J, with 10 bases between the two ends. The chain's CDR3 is CASSLAAGGTEAFF. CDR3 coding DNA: TGTGCCAGCAGCTTAGCGGCGGGGGGCACTGAAGCTTTCTTT.

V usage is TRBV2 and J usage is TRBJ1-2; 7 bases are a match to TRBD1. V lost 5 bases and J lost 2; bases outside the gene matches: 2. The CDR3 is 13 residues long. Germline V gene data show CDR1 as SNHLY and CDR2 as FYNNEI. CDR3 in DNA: TGTGCCAGCAGTATGGGACAGAACTATGGCTACACCTTC. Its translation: CASSMGQNYGYTF. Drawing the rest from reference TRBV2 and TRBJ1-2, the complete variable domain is EPEVTQTPSHQVTQMGQEVILRCVPISNHLYFYWYRQILGQKVEFLVSFYNNEISEKSEIFDDQFSVERPDGSNFTLKIRSTKLEDSAMYFCASSMGQNYGYTFGSGTRLTVV.

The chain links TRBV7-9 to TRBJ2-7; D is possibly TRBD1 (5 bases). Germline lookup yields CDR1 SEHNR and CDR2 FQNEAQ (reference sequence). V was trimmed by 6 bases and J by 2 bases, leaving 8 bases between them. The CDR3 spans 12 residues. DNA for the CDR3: TGTGCCAGCAGGAAGGGGCCCTACGAGCAGTACTTC. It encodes CASRKGPYEQYF. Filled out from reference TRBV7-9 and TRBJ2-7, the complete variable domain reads DTGVSQNPRHKITKRGQNVTFRCDPISEHNRLYWYRQTLGQGPEFLTYFQNEAQLEKSRLLSDRFSAERPKGSFSTLEIQRTEQGDSAMYLCASRKGPYEQYFGPGTRLTVT.

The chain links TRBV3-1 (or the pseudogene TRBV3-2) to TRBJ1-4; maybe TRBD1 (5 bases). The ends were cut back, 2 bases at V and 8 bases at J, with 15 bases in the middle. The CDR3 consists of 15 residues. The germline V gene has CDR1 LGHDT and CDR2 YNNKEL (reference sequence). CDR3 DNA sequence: TGTGCCAGCAGCCAACTACAGGCGGGGTCCGAAAAACTGTTTTTT. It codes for CASSQLQAGSEKLFF.

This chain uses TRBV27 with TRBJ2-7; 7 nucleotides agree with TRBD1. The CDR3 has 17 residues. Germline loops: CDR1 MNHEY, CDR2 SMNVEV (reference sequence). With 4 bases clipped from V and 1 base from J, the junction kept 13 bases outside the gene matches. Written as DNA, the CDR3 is TGTGCCAGCAGTTCGTTTCACATCTCGACAGGGTCCTACGAGCAGTACTTC. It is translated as CASSSFHISTGSYEQYF.

The CDR3 loop reads CASSMSYGSEQYF. The CDR3 DNA sequence: TGTGCCAGTAGTATGTCGTATGGGAGCGAGCAGTACTTC. The chain carries TRBV19 and TRBJ2-7; tentatively, D is TRBD2 (5 bases). The CDR3 runs to 13 residues. Trimming left V 3 bases short and J 6 bases short, with 12 bases between. Germline V gene sequence: CDR1 LNHDA, CDR2 SQIVND (reference sequence).

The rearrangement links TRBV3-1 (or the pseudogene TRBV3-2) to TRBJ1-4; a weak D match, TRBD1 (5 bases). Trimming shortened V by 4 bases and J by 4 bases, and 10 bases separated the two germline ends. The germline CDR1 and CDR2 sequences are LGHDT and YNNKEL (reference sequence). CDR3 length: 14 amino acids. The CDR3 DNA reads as TGTGCCAGCAGCCTTGGGGGGAATAATGAAAAACTGTTTTTT. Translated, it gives CASSLGGNNEKLFF.

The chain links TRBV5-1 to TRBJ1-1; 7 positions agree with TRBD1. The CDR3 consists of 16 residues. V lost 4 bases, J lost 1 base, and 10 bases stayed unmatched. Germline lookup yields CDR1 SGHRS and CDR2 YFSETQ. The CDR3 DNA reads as TGCGCCAGCAGCCAGCCGACAGGGTTGGCGAACACTGAAGCTTTCTTT. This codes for CASSQPTGLANTEAFF.

The chain's CDR3 is CASWGGGSTDTQYF. The CDR3 DNA reads as TGCGCCAGCTGGGGCGGGGGGAGCACAGATACGCAGTATTTT. The chain is built from TRBV10-2 and TRBJ2-3, with 8 bases lining up with TRBD2. After removal of 8 bases from V and 0 bases from J, the junction contained 4 bases not matched to a gene. Germline V lookup: CDR1 WSHSY, CDR2 SAAADI. The CDR3 runs 14 residues.

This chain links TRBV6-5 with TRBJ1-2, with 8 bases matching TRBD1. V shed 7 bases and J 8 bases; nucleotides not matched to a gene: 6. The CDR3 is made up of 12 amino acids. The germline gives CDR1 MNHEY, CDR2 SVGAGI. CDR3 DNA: TGTGCCAGCACCATGACAGGGGAAGGCTACACCTTC. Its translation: CASTMTGEGYTF.

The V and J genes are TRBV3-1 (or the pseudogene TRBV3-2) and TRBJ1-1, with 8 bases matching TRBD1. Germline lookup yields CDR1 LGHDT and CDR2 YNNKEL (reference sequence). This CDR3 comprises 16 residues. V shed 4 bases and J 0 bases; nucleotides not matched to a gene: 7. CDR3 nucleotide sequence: TGTGCCAGCAGCCTATCCGGACAGGGTTTGAACACTGAAGCTTTCTTT. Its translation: CASSLSGQGLNTEAFF.

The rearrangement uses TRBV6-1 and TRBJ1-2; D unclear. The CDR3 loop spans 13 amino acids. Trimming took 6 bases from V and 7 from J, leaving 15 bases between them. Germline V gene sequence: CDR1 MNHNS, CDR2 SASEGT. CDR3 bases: TGTGCCAGCAGCTTCCTTGAATCGGGTGGCTACACCTTC. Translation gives CASSFLESGGYTF.

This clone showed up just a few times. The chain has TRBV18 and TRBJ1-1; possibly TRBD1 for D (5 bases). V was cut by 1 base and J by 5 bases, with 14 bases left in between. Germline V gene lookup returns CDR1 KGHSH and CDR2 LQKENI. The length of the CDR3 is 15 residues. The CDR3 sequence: CASSPREGRGTEAFF. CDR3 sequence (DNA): TGTGCCAGCTCACCACGGGAGGGCCGGGGGACTGAAGCTTTCTTT. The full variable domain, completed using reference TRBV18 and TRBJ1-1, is NAGVMQNPRHLVRRRGQEARLRCSPMKGHSHVYWYRQLPEEGLKFMVYLQKENIIDESGMPKERFSAEFPKEGPSILRIQQVVRGDSAAYFCASSPREGRGTEAFFGQGTRLTVV.

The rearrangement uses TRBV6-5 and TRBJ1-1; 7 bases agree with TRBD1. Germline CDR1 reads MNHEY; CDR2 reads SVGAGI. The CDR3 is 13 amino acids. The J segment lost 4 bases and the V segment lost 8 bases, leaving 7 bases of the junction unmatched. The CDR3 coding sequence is TGTGCCAGCCCCCCACAGGGGAGCACTGAAGCTTTCTTT. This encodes CASPPQGSTEAFF.

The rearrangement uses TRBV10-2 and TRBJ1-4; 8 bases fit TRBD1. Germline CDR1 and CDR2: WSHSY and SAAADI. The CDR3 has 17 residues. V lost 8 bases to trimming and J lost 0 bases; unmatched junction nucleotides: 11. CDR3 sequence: CASLGDRGNTTNEKLFF. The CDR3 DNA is TGCGCCAGCCTGGGAGACAGGGGAAATACAACTAATGAAAAACTGTTTTTT.

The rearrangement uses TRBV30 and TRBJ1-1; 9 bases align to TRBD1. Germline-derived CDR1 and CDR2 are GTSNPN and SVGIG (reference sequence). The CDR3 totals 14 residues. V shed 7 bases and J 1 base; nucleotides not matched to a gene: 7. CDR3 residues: CASTQGARNTEAFF. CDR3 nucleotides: TGTGCCTCGACACAGGGGGCACGGAACACTGAAGCTTTCTTT.